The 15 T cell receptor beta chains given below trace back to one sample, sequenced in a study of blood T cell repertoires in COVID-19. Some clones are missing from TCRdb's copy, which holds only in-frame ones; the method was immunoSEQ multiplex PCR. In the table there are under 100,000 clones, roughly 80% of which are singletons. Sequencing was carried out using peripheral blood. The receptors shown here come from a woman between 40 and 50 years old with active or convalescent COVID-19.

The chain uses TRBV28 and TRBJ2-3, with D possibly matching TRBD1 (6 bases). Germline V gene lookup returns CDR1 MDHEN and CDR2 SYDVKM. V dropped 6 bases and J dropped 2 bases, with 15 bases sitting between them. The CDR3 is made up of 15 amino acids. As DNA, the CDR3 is TGTGCCAGCAGCCCGCTGGGACAACTCACAGATACGCAGTATTTT. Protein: CASSPLGQLTDTQYF.

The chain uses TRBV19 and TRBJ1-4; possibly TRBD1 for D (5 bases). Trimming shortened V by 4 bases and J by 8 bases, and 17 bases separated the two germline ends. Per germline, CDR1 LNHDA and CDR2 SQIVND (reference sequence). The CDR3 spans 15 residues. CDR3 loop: CASSTKAWTSEKLFF. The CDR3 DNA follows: TGTGCCAGTAGTACCAAGGCCTGGACATCCGAAAAACTGTTTTTT.

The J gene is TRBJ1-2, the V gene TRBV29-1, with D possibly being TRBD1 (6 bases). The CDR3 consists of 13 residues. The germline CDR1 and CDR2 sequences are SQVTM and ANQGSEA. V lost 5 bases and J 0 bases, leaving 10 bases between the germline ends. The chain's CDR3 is CSVSTGPNYGYTF. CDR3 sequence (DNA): TGCAGCGTTTCGACAGGCCCTAACTATGGCTACACCTTC.

The CDR3 DNA is TGTGCCATCAAGCGACAGTCCAGCTCCTACGAGCAGTACTTC. Encoded protein: CAIKRQSSSYEQYF. The chain is built from TRBV10-3 and TRBJ2-7, with D possibly being TRBD1 (5 bases). This CDR3 is 14 amino acids long. CDR1 and CDR2 (germline): ENHRY, SYGVKD. V lost 7 bases and J lost 0, with 13 bases in between.

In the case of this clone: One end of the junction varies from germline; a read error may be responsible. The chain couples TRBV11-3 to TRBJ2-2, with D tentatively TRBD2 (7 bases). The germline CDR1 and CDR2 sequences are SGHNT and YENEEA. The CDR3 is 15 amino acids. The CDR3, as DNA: TGTGCCAGCACCTTAGGGGGGGGCAGGGGCCGGGAGCTGTTTTTT. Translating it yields CASTLGGGRGRELFF.

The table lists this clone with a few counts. CDR3 nucleotide sequence: TGTGCCAGCAGCTTAACCGGGACAGGGCATGGCTACACCTTC. Protein: CASSLTGTGHGYTF. The chain carries TRBV7-9 and TRBJ1-2, with 9 bases fitting TRBD1. CDR3 length: 14 amino acids. V shed 2 bases and J 6 bases; nucleotides not matched to a gene: 4. Germline CDR1 is SEHNR and CDR2 is FQNEAQ (reference sequence). The complete variable domain, with remaining parts taken from reference TRBV7-9 and TRBJ1-2, reads DTGVSQNPRHKITKRGQNVTFRCDPISEHNRLYWYRQTLGQGPEFLTYFQNEAQLEKSRLLSDRFSAERPKGSFSTLEIQRTEQGDSAMYLCASSLTGTGHGYTFGSGTRLTVV.

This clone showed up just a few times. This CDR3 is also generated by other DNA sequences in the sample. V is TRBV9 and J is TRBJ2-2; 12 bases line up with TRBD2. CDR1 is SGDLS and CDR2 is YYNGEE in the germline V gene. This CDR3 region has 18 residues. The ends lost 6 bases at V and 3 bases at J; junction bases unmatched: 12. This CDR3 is CASNGRLAGGPDTGELFF. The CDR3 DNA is TGTGCCAGCAACGGGAGGCTAGCGGGGGGGCCAGACACCGGGGAGCTGTTTTTT.

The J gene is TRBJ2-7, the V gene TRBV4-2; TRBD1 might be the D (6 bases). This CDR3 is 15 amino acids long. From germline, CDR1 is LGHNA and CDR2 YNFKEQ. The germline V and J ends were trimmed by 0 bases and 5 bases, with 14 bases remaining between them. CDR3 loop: CASSQDLGAWDEQYF. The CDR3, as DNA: TGTGCCAGCAGCCAAGATCTGGGGGCTTGGGACGAGCAGTACTTC.

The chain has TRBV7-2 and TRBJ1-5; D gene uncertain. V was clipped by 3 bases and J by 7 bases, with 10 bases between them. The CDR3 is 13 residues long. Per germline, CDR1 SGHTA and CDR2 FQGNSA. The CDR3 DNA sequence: TGTGCCAGCAGCTTGGCAGGTCCCCAGCCCCAGCATTTT. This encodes CASSLAGPQPQHF.

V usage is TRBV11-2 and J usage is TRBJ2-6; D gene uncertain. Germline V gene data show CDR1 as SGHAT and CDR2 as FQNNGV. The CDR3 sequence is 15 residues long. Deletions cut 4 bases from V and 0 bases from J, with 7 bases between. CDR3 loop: CASSYSLSGANVLTF. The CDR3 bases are TGTGCCAGCAGCTACAGTCTCTCTGGGGCCAACGTCCTGACTTTC.

CDR3 DNA sequence: TGTGCCAGCAAAGGCGGGGCAATCACTAGCACAGATACGCAGTATTTT. As protein: CASKGGAITSTDTQYF. The V call is TRBV6-6, the J call TRBJ2-3; possibly TRBD2 for D (6 bases). The CDR3 spans 16 residues. V was cut by 7 bases and J by 0 bases, with 17 bases left in between. Germline lookup yields CDR1 MNHNY and CDR2 SVGAGI (reference sequence).

The DNA for the CDR3 is TGTGCCAGTACCCACTGGGACGGCGGGGCTAACTATGGCTACACCTTC. Translation: CASTHWDGGANYGYTF. The rearrangement uses TRBV19 and TRBJ1-2, with a weak D call TRBD1 (5 bases). The germline CDR1 and CDR2 sequences are LNHDA and SQIVND (reference sequence). This CDR3 contains 16 residues. V dropped 7 bases and J dropped 0 bases, with 18 bases sitting between them.

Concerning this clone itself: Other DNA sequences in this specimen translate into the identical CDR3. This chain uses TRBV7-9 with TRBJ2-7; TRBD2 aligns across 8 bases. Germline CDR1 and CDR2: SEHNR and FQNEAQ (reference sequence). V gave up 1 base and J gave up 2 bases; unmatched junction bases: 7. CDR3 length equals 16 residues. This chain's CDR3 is CASSLVGAGGPYEQYF. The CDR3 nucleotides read TGTGCCAGCAGCTTAGTTGGGGCGGGGGGTCCCTACGAGCAGTACTTC.

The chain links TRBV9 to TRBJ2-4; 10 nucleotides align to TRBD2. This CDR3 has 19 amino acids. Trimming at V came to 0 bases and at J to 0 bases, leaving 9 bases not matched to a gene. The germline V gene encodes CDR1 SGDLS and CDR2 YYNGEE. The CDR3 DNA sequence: TGTGCCAGCAGCGTAGGGGGGTCCCTAGCGGGGGTAGCCAAAAACATTCAGTACTTC. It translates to CASSVGGSLAGVAKNIQYF.

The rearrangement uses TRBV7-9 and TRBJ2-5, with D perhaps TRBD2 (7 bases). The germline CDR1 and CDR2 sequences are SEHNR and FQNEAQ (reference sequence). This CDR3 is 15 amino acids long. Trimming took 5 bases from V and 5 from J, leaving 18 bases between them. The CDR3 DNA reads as TGTGCCAGCAGCCCTGGGCGGGGGACACGGGAGACCCAGTACTTC. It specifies CASSPGRGTRETQYF.